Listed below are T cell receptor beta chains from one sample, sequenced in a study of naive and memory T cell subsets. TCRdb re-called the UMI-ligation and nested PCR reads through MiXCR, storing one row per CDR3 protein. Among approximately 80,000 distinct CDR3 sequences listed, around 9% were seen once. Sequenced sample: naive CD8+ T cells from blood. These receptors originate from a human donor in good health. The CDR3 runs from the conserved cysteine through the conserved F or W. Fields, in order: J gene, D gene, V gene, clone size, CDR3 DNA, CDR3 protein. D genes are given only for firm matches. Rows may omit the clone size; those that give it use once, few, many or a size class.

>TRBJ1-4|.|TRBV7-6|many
TGTGCCAGCAGCTTCCGAACTAATGAAAAACTGTTTTTT
CASSFRTNEKLFF
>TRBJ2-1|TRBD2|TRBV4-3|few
TGCGCCAGCGGTAGCGGGACCCGCTCCTACAATGAGCAGTTCTTC
CASGSGTRSYNEQFF
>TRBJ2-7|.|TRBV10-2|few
TGCGCCAGCAGTGATCCAGGCCCATACGAGCAGTACTTC
CASSDPGPYEQYF
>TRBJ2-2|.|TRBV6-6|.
TGTGCCAGCAGTACCAGGACAAACACCGGGGAGCTGTTTTTT
CASSTRTNTGELFF
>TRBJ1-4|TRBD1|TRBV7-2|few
TGTGCCAGCAGCTTATGGGACAGGGGCCCTGAAAAACTGTTTTTT
CASSLWDRGPEKLFF
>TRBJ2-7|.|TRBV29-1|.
TGCAGCGTTGAAAGTCGGGAGGGGGCCCTCTACGAGCAGTACTTC
CSVESREGALYEQYF
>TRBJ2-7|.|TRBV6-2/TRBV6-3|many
TGTGCCAGCATCGGGGAATTCGAGCAGTACTTC
CASIGEFEQYF
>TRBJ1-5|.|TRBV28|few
TGTGCCAGCAGACACGACAGAGATAGCAATCAGCCCCAGCATTTT
CASRHDRDSNQPQHF
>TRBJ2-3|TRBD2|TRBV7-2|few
TGTGCCAGCAGGACTAGCGGACTCACAGATACGCAGTATTTT
CASRTSGLTDTQYF
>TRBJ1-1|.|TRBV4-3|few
TGCGCCAGCAGCCAAGAGGCGGTTTTTAATTCGGAAGCTTTCTTT
CASSQEAVFNSEAFF
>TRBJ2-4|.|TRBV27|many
TGTGCCAGCAGTTTAGTAGCGTCATCCTTTAACAACATTCAGTACTTC
CASSLVASSFNNIQYF
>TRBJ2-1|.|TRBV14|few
TGTGCCAGCAGCCAGAAGGGGCGGCAGAGCTCCTACAATGAGCAGTTCTTC
CASSQKGRQSSYNEQFF
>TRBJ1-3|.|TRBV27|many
TGTGCCAGCAGTTCTAAAATCCCCCGCTTCGACAACACCATATATTTT
CASSSKIPRFDNTIYF
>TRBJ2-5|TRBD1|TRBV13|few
TGTGCCAGCAGCCGCGACAGGGAAAGAGAGGCCCAGTACTTC
CASSRDREREAQYF
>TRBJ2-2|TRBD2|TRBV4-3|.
TGCGCCAGCAGCCAAGTGTTAGCGGGAGGCACCGGGGAGCTGTTTTTT
CASSQVLAGGTGELFF
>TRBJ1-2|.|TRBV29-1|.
TGCAGCGTTGAGGGACTGGAGAACTATGGCTACACCTTC
CSVEGLENYGYTF